Following are 3 T cell receptor beta chains from one sample sequenced in a study of T cell responses to AZD1222 COVID-19 vaccine. Profiling relied on immunoSEQ multiplex PCR, and the TCRdb table lists in-frame clones only, not all of them. The sample has under 150,000 clones; roughly 80% are singletons. The specimen was peripheral blood, collected on day 0 of MenACWY control vaccination. These receptor sequences come from an adult in good health.

CDR3: CASSQDSGRQETQYF. The CDR3 coding sequence is TGTGCCAGCAGCCAAGATTCAGGCCGGCAAGAGACCCAGTACTTC. The chain is built from TRBV4-2 and TRBJ2-5; D unclear. Germline V gene lookup returns CDR1 LGHNA and CDR2 YNFKEQ. Between the trimmed V and J ends, which lost 0 bases and 2 bases, there was a span of 10 bases. The CDR3 loop spans 15 amino acids.

The chain is built from TRBV23-1 and TRBJ1-3; 7 nucleotides align to TRBD1. TRBV23-1 falls under the ORF class, with uncertain function. The V segment lost 3 bases and the J segment 7 bases; nucleotides outside the gene matches: 12. The CDR3 is 16 amino acids. As DNA, the CDR3 is TGCGCCAGCAGTCACCCCAGGGGGGTTAGTGGGAACACCATATATTTT. Translated, it gives CASSHPRGVSGNTIYF.

This chain links TRBV7-2 with TRBJ2-3; TRBD1 agrees at 7 bases. Losses at the gene ends were 3 bases for V and 13 bases for J; bases not matched to a gene: 10. The germline gives CDR1 SGHTA, CDR2 FQGNSA. The CDR3 is made up of 13 amino acids. CDR3 protein: CASSFPPGQHKYF. The CDR3 DNA is TGTGCCAGCAGCTTTCCTCCGGGACAGCACAAGTATTTT.